This TCR beta chain was sequenced for a study of low-dose radiotherapy and immunotherapy resistance in tumors. First-strand cDNA used TRAV- and TRBV-specific primers, covering alpha and beta chains. TCR amplification involved 20 to 25 PCR cycles with a constant-region primer and V-primer adapter. TCRdb used MiXCR to reprocess the reads, holding one entry per CDR3 protein. The data contain more than 70,000 distinct CDR3 sequences, 30% to 40% of them singletons. V shed 6 bases and J shed 6 bases, with 13 bases lying between them. This CDR3 has 13 residues. The time point here: before trial treatment. Enrollment required an advanced solid tumor negative for tumor-infiltrating lymphocytes.

This TCR came from a female donor with ovarian cancer. The sequenced sample was PBMCs, obtained before treatment. The genes are TRBV12-3 or TRBV12-4 and TRBJ2-3; TRBD2 is a possible D gene (6 bases). CDR3 bases: TGTGCCAGCAGCCGACTAGTATCCGATACGCAGTATTTT. This gives the protein CASSRLVSDTQYF.